The T cell receptor (beta chain) under discussion was sequenced for a study of shared clonotypes between healthy human individuals. Findings of the study overall: The study found roughly 5% of naive CD4 clonotypes shared across a handful of donors.

The CDR3 contains 14 residues. V was clipped by 10 bases and J by 4 bases; unmatched bases: 11. Germline CDR1 MNHEY, CDR2 SMNVEV (reference sequence). This clone was detected a few times. The antigen is undetermined. The authors split each subset's genomic DNA evenly across several immunoSEQ plates. Profiling relied on immunoSEQ multiplex PCR, and the TCRdb table lists in-frame clones only, not all of them. The sample lists approximately 100,000 clones, 67% occurring once. Sequences were obtained from memory CD8+ T cells sorted from blood. The subset here: CD45RO+ cells pooled with CCR7-negative TemRA cells. This chain joins TRBV27 and TRBJ2-7, with 9 bases identical to TRBD1. The TCR sequence derives from a woman aged 30 to 39 in good health. DNA of the CDR3: TGTGCCATCGTCACCGGGACAGGGAGGTACGAGCAGTACTTC. This translates into CAIVTGTGRYEQYF.